This entry is about one T cell receptor beta chain. Its antigen is not known. Thawed PBMCs were FACS-sorted into unstimulated CD4+CD25+CD127- regulatory T cells, CD4+CD25- non-regulatory cells, CD4 and CD8 cells. This CDR3 is built from 13 residues. CDR1 KGHSH and CDR2 LQKENI come from the germline V gene. Between the trimmed V and J ends, which lost 6 bases and 5 bases, there was a span of 14 bases. The data were produced by immunoSEQ multiplex PCR, yet TCRdb's version contains in-frame clones alone and is incomplete. The table has 15,000 to 18,000 clones, around nine tenths seen once. This specimen comes from a study of Tregs in tolerant kidney transplant recipients. Findings of the study overall: The most relevant donor-specific Treg TCRbeta repertoire apparently came from expansion with activated donor B cells.

The specimen sequenced was CD8+ T cells from blood. This clonotype was obtained from a human donor in good health. The chain links TRBV18 to TRBJ2-7; D gene uncertain. For the CDR3, the DNA is TGTGCCAGCTCGACCGGCTTCGCGCACGAGCAGTACTTC. Protein: CASSTGFAHEQYF.